One T cell receptor (beta chain) is described in this entry. At one boundary the junction diverges from the germline segment, which might be a read error. The sample belongs to a study of technical replicates of blood from several donors. Method: immunoSEQ multiplex PCR; TCRdb's copy keeps in-frame clones and lacks some. The data show about 72,000 clones, around nine tenths seen once. This TCR was sampled from a human donor in good health. Sequencing was performed on T cells isolated from PBMCs.

The CDR3 nucleotides are TGTGCCAGCAGCTTGGGACAGGGTAACGATGGCTACACCTTC. It translates to CASSLGQGNDGYTF. V gene TRBV7-9 combines with J gene TRBJ1-2; TRBD1 matches at 9 bases. This CDR3 spans 14 amino acids. The germline V gene has CDR1 SEHNR and CDR2 FQNEAQ (reference sequence).